This T cell receptor beta chain stems from a study of regulatory T cells in long-lasting Graves disease. Looking at the study overall: Antithyroid drug exposure in newly diagnosed Graves' patients had lasted under 3 months. Study results and caveats: Persistent Graves' patients showed reduced TCR diversity versus newly diagnosed patients.

Time point here: newly diagnosed GD, antithyroid drugs for less than 3 months. Isolated PBMC RNA provided the starting material for the TCR library. For TCR beta, libraries came from iRepertoire HTBI primers and Arm-PCR of CDR3 regions. MiXCR was run by TCRdb on the multiplex PCR reads, yielding one entry per CDR3 protein. The sample comprises 400,000 to 500,000 distinct CDR3 sequences, about 15% of which are singletons, and around 15% rests with the top ten. The CDR3 sequence is 14 residues long. CDR1 and CDR2 from the germline V gene are MDHEN and SYDVKM. As concerns this clonotype: Its antigen is currently unknown. The junction departs from germline at one end; a sequencing error may be responsible.

These data are also associated with another study on T cells in Graves' hyperthyroidism and ophthalmopathy. That report notes: The definition of stable Graves' hyperthyroidism was no ophthalmopathy progression within 18 months. Ophthalmopathy onset followed model prediction by a median about seven months.

This material consisted of peripheral blood mononuclear cells (PBMCs), taken at new diagnosis, from a patient treated with antithyroid drugs. The chain has TRBV28 and TRBJ1-4; no reliable D call. This TCR came from a young woman with Graves disease. CDR3 sequence (DNA): TGTGCCAGCAGCCTGGATGGGTCTAATGAAAAACTGCTTTTT. It translates to CASSLDGSNEKLLF.